This TCR beta chain was identified during a study of T cells after yellow fever vaccination. The CDR3 is made up of 16 amino acids. The germline CDR1 and CDR2 sequences are SEHNR and FQNEAQ (reference sequence). Trimming at V came to 5 bases and at J to 5 bases, leaving 10 bases not matched to a gene. Study conclusions and caveats: The study noted that FACS-sorted repertoires could contain abundant clonotypes contaminating from the bulk population. The study found a weaker secondary response that peaked faster, day 5 versus 15.

TCRdb itself ran the 5' RACE reads through MiXCR, one entry per CDR3 protein. The table lists approximately 610,000 distinct CDR3 sequences, about 15% of them singletons. This clonotype was picked up a small number of times. Its antigen remains unidentified. V and J are TRBV7-9 and TRBJ2-2; 8 positions agree with TRBD2. The sample consisted of PBMCs, taken 5 to 6 days after the first yellow fever vaccination. The receptor's source is a man younger than 35 who received the YFV17D yellow fever vaccine. The CDR3 DNA sequence: TGTGCCAGCAGCCGGTGGCGGGGGGCAAGGACCGGGGAGCTGTTTTTT. As protein: CASSRWRGARTGELFF.